This T cell receptor beta chain originates from a study of cytotoxic CD8 clonotypes in ibrutinib-treated CLL. Study-level information: Patients attained approximately 24 partial and 2 complete responses; at median around 63 months, roughly 15 remained remitted while roughly 12 progressed.

Germline V lookup: CDR1 GTSNPN, CDR2 SVGIG (reference sequence). The V gene lost 4 bases and the J gene lost 0 bases, with 9 bases spanning the gap. This CDR3 is 13 amino acids long. As to this clone: No antigen is known for it.

Whole-study findings and limits: Clonality climbed at ibrutinib response, then dropped toward baseline at progression. Measured clonality at baseline was greater than in age-matched healthy donors and tracked with circulating CD8+ T-cell counts.

Libraries were prepared by immunoSEQ multiplex PCR; TCRdb keeps only in-frame clonotypes and omits some of them. The data show more than 9,000 clones, 60% to 80% seen once. The specimen was PBMCs, collected before ibrutinib treatment. The sequence came from a human donor with chronic lymphocytic leukemia. V usage is TRBV30 and J usage is TRBJ1-1; D might be TRBD1 (6 bases). CDR3 protein: CAWIGQLNTEAFF. As DNA, the CDR3 is TGTGCCTGGATTGGACAGTTGAACACTGAAGCTTTCTTT.